This TCR beta chain was sequenced for a study of blood T cell repertoires in COVID-19. About the study: Sample material is recorded as cDNA or gDNA derived from T cells, B-cell-depleted T cells, or PBMCs.

This CDR3 has 13 residues. Germline V gene data show CDR1 as LNHDA and CDR2 as SQIVND (reference sequence). V was cut by 3 bases and J by 3 bases, with 9 bases left in between. The repertoire was sequenced with immunoSEQ multiplex PCR; TCRdb's copy has only in-frame clones and lacks some. The sample gives under 200,000 clones, 65% to 85% of which show up once; under 3% is in the top ten. Sequencing used peripheral blood. The rearrangement uses TRBV19 and TRBJ2-7; D perhaps matches TRBD1 (5 bases). The clonotype originates from a human donor with acute or convalescent COVID-19. The donor label of this sample is uncertain. The CDR3 sequence: CASSMDTDYEQYF. The CDR3 DNA reads TGTGCCAGTAGTATGGACACAGACTACGAGCAGTACTTC.